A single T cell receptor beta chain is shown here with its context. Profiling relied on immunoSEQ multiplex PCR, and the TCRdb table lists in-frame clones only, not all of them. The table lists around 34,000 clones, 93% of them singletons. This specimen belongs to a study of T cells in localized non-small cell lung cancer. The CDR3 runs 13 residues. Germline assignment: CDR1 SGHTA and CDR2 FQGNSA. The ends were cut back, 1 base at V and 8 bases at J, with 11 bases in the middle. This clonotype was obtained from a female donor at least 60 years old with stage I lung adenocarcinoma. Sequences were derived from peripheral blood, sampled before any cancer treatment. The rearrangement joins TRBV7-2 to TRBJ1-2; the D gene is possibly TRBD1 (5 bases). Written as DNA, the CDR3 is TGTGCCAGCAGCTTAGAGGCAGGGAGAGGCTACACCTTC. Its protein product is CASSLEAGRGYTF.